This TCR beta chain was recovered during a study of neoadjuvant anti-PD-1 for oral cavity cancer. Broader study findings: Only a few patients per response group were TCR-analyzed; validation needed. Higher pretreatment Treg/Th17 ratios tracked higher pretreatment blood clonality.

Here immunoSEQ multiplex PCR was the method, and the copy in TCRdb shows in-frame clones only, minus some. The repertoire holds some 17,000 clones, with about two thirds as singletons. About this clone: What it binds is not known.

Patients were newly diagnosed with stage II-IVA oral cavity squamous cell carcinoma without prior systemic or radiation treatment. This receptor was obtained from a person aged 35-79 years with oral cavity squamous cell carcinoma. Material: PBMCs, obtained before nivolumab (anti-PD-1) treatment.

For the CDR3, the DNA is TGTGCCAGCAGGGCGGCAGGCTCAGTTTATGGCTACACCTTC. Translation: CASRAAGSVYGYTF. The chain carries TRBV27 and TRBJ1-2; D is unresolved. The germline V gene has CDR1 MNHEY and CDR2 SMNVEV (reference sequence). CDR3 length: 14 residues. The V end was cut by 6 bases, the J end by 5 bases, with 16 bases between.